This T cell receptor (beta chain) was documented in a study of CD8+CD57+ T cells in acquired aplastic anemia. Looking at the study overall: Sorting CD4+ and CD8+ cells gave DNA averaging around 3 ug.

This clonotype was counted many times. Its antigen is unidentified. V dropped 0 bases and J dropped 0; count of bases not matched to a gene: 12. Germline CDR1 is LNHNV and CDR2 is YYDKDF (reference sequence). This CDR3 has 20 amino acids. Whole-study results and caveats: Comparison of patients with controls identified some 29 shared CD8+ CDR3 sequences.

Sequencing involved patients with CD8+CD57+ cell expansion previously shown by flow cytometry. Each patient had severe acquired aplastic anemia. None of the patients had been given any therapy when their blood was sampled. Both TCR beta VDJ combination and CDR3 sequence profiling were carried out. Genomic DNA was the template for this profiling. TCRdb redid the calling of the reads with MiXCR, one entry per CDR3 protein. The sample lists 200,000 to 250,000 distinct CDR3 sequences; over 40% were seen once. The sequence came from a human donor with aplastic anemia. Sequencing was done on a sample of sorted CD4+, CD8+, or CD8+CD57+ T cells (not recorded which) from PBMCs. The chain couples TRBV15 to TRBJ2-4, with 9 bases lining up with TRBD1. The DNA for the CDR3 is TGTGCCACCAGCAGAGATCTGACAGGGGGTTGGGTACTAGCCAAAAACATTCAGTACTTC. Encoded protein: CATSRDLTGGWVLAKNIQYF.